These 27 T cell receptor beta chains share one sample of origin, sequenced in a study of blood T cell repertoires in COVID-19. TCRdb keeps only in-frame clones here, not all; method: immunoSEQ multiplex PCR. The repertoire holds about 200,000 clones, with roughly 90% as singletons. The sample consisted of PBMCs or T cells enriched from blood (not recorded which). The receptors shown here come from a woman in her late teens or twenties who had recovered from COVID-19.

This chain uses TRBV19 with TRBJ1-6, with D uncertain. CDR3 length: 14 residues. V lost 9 bases and J lost 0, with 9 bases in between. Germline CDR1 LNHDA, CDR2 SQIVND (reference sequence). The CDR3: CASTGSSYNSPLHF. The CDR3 DNA follows: TGTGCCAGCACGGGTAGCTCCTATAATTCACCCCTCCACTTT. Using reference TRBV19 and TRBJ1-6 for the parts outside the CDR3, the full variable domain is DGGITQSPKYLFRKEGQNVTLSCEQNLNHDAMYWYRQDPGQGLRLIYYSQIVNDFQKGDIAEGYSVSREKKESFPLTVTSAQKNPTAFYLCASTGSSYNSPLHFGNGTRLTVT.

This chain joins TRBV3-1 (or the pseudogene TRBV3-2) and TRBJ1-1, with a weak D call TRBD1 (5 bases). Germline V gene data show CDR1 as LGHDT and CDR2 as YNNKEL (reference sequence). The ends were cut back, 1 base at V and 7 bases at J, with 13 bases in the middle. The CDR3 loop spans 14 amino acids. The CDR3: CASSQGGAYLEAFF. The CDR3 DNA sequence: TGTGCCAGCAGCCAAGGCGGGGCATACCTTGAAGCTTTCTTT.

The chain joins TRBV12-5 to TRBJ1-4, with TRBD1 matching 7 bases. CDR1 LGHNT and CDR2 FRNRAP come from the germline V gene. The J segment lost 0 bases and the V segment lost 6 bases, leaving 7 bases of the junction unmatched. This CDR3 has 16 residues. CDR3 sequence (DNA): TGTGCTAGTGGGTTAGGGACAGCAGCAACTAATGAAAAACTGTTTTTT. It encodes CASGLGTAATNEKLFF.

CDR3 DNA: TGTGCCAGCAGTATACAGGGGGCGGGCAACTATGGCTACACCTTC. Its translation is CASSIQGAGNYGYTF. The chain combines TRBV28 with TRBJ1-2, with 9 bases that match TRBD1. The CDR3 loop spans 15 amino acids. J was trimmed by 2 bases and V by 5 bases; bases with no gene match: 6. CDR1 and CDR2 (germline): MDHEN, SYDVKM.

The rearrangement joins TRBV10-2 to TRBJ2-3; 8 positions match TRBD1. J gave up 2 bases and V 3 bases, and 4 bases lay outside the gene matches. The germline CDR1 and CDR2 sequences are WSHSY and SAAADI. The CDR3 loop spans 15 amino acids. DNA of the CDR3: TGCGCCAGCAGTGACCGGGACAGGTCCACAGATACGCAGTATTTT. Translating gives CASSDRDRSTDTQYF.

V and J are TRBV5-1 and TRBJ1-1; TRBD1 agrees at 8 bases. This CDR3 comprises 14 residues. The germline V gene has CDR1 SGHRS and CDR2 YFSETQ. V shed 4 bases and J 1 base; nucleotides not matched to a gene: 3. CDR3 amino acids: CASSDQGANTEAFF. The CDR3 DNA follows: TGCGCCAGCAGCGATCAGGGGGCGAACACTGAAGCTTTCTTT.

CDR3 region: CASSLRAKNIQYF. The CDR3 DNA follows: TGTGCCAGCAGTTTACGGGCCAAAAACATTCAGTACTTC. This chain connects TRBV28 to TRBJ2-4; D not certain. V lost 2 bases, J lost 1 base, and 3 bases lay in between. This CDR3 has 13 residues. Germline CDR1 is MDHEN and CDR2 is SYDVKM.

This clone was observed a single time. The V and J genes are TRBV5-1 and TRBJ2-5; the D gene is possibly TRBD1 (6 bases). Germline CDR1 SGHRS, CDR2 YFSETQ. The CDR3 length is 14 residues. V was trimmed by 4 bases and J by 3 bases, leaving 13 bases between them. The CDR3 bases are TGCGCCAGCAGCCCCAGGGGTCCAGAAGAGACCCAGTACTTC. This gives the protein CASSPRGPEETQYF.

This clone has a handful of counts. The V gene is TRBV6-4, the J gene TRBJ2-3; a possible D gene is TRBD2 (5 bases). V gave up 0 bases and J gave up 3 bases, with 10 bases separating them. The CDR3 extends over 15 amino acids. Germline CDR1 MRHNA, CDR2 SNTAGT. The CDR3 loop reads CASSDSRTGTDTQYF. DNA of the CDR3: TGTGCCAGCAGTGACTCAAGGACTGGGACAGATACGCAGTATTTT.

The chain employs TRBV19 and TRBJ1-2, with unresolved D. The CDR3 is made up of 13 amino acids. Germline V CDR1 and CDR2: LNHDA, SQIVND (reference sequence). V dropped 6 bases and J dropped 1 base, with 9 bases sitting between them. Written as DNA, the CDR3 is TGTGCCAGTAGGGCGGTTAATAACTATGGCTACACCTTC. Its translation is CASRAVNNYGYTF.

The count of this clone is one. The chain uses TRBV28 and TRBJ1-2, with D possibly matching TRBD1 (5 bases). Germline assignment: CDR1 MDHEN and CDR2 SYDVKM. V lost 5 bases, J lost 6 bases, and 10 bases lay in between. CDR3 length: 12 residues. The CDR3 sequence: CASSGHMDGYTF. The CDR3, as DNA: TGTGCCAGCAGTGGACATATGGATGGCTACACCTTC.

This chain links TRBV19 with TRBJ2-3; no definite D call. Germline V gene data show CDR1 as LNHDA and CDR2 as SQIVND (reference sequence). This CDR3 has 13 residues. Trimming shortened V by 8 bases and J by 0 bases, and 9 bases separated the two germline ends. CDR3 nucleotide sequence: TGTGCCAGTGGAGCCTCTAGCACAGATACGCAGTATTTT. Its translation is CASGASSTDTQYF.

V is TRBV5-1 and J is TRBJ2-5; 11 positions match TRBD1. The V gene's germline CDR1 is SGHRS and CDR2 YFSETQ. This CDR3 has 14 residues. Trimming cost V 4 bases and J 4 bases; bases outside gene matches: 3. The CDR3, as DNA: TGCGCCAGCAGCGGGACAGGGGGTGCAGAGACCCAGTACTTC. This sequence encodes CASSGTGGAETQYF.

The chain has TRBV6-6 and TRBJ1-4; D call uncertain. V lost 5 bases to trimming and J lost 3 bases, with 7 bases between them. The germline CDR1 and CDR2 sequences are MNHNY and SVGAGI (reference sequence). The CDR3 spans 13 residues. In DNA form, the CDR3 reads TGTGCCAGCAGTCTCGGGGCTAATGAAAAACTGTTTTTT. Translation: CASSLGANEKLFF.

The CDR3 reads CASCPTQGQGYTF. As DNA, the CDR3 is TGTGCCAGCTGCCCAACTCAGGGGCAGGGCTACACCTTC. The J gene is TRBJ1-2, the V gene TRBV6-5; tentatively, D is TRBD1 (6 bases). V lost 8 bases, J lost 8 bases, and 18 bases lay in between. The CDR3 totals 13 residues. Per germline, CDR1 MNHEY and CDR2 SVGAGI.

The chain combines TRBV7-9 with TRBJ1-3; D might be TRBD1 (6 bases). The germline V and J ends were trimmed by 5 bases and 0 bases, with 11 bases remaining between them. This CDR3 region has 15 residues. CDR1 SEHNR and CDR2 FQNEAQ come from the germline V gene (reference sequence). CDR3 region: CASSAQGNSGNTIYF. CDR3 DNA sequence: TGTGCCAGCAGCGCACAGGGTAACTCTGGAAACACCATATATTTT.

The chain combines TRBV5-1 with TRBJ1-6, with 8 bases identical to TRBD1. Germline CDR1 and CDR2: SGHRS and YFSETQ. The CDR3 has 16 residues. V was pared by 4 bases and J by 5 bases, with 8 bases of the junction left unmatched. The CDR3 DNA reads as TGCGCCAGCAGCCCCCGGTGGGGACAGGATAATTCACCCCTCCACTTT. As protein: CASSPRWGQDNSPLHF.

The J gene is TRBJ2-3, the V gene TRBV11-2; 9 bases line up with TRBD2. V lost 6 bases, J lost 3 bases, and 4 bases stayed unmatched. Germline V gene sequence: CDR1 SGHAT, CDR2 FQNNGV. The CDR3 has 14 residues. The CDR3, as DNA: TGTGCCAGCAGACGCGGGGGGGAGACAGATACGCAGTATTTT. Its translation is CASRRGGETDTQYF.

The chain combines TRBV7-2 with TRBJ1-3; possible D gene TRBD1, 5 bases. The CDR3 loop spans 14 amino acids. Trimming took off 1 base at V and 2 bases at J, with 6 bases between the two ends. The germline gives CDR1 SGHTA, CDR2 FQGNSA. The CDR3 sequence is CASSLVGAGNTIYF. Written as DNA, the CDR3 is TGTGCCAGCAGCTTAGTAGGGGCTGGAAACACCATATATTTT.

On this clone: This CDR3 is also generated by other DNA sequences in the sample. This chain links TRBV15 with TRBJ1-5; possible D gene TRBD1, 5 bases. Per the germline V gene, CDR1 is LNHNV and CDR2 is YYDKDF (reference sequence). The CDR3 sequence is 13 residues long. The V end lost 3 bases, the J end lost 5 bases, and 8 bases lay between the germline ends. The CDR3 DNA sequence: TGTGCCACCAGCAGGGCAGGGTATCAGCCCCAGCATTTT. Translating it yields CATSRAGYQPQHF. The variable domain in full, completed from reference TRBV15 and TRBJ1-5, reads DAMVIQNPRYQVTQFGKPVTLSCSQTLNHNVMYWYQQKSSQAPKLLFHYYDKDFNNEADTPDNFQSRRPNTSFCFLDIRSPGLGDTAMYLCATSRAGYQPQHFGDGTRLSIL.

The chain joins TRBV6-5 to TRBJ2-1, with D unclear. CDR1 MNHEY and CDR2 SVGAGI come from the germline V gene. This CDR3 is 13 amino acids long. V gave up 4 bases and J gave up 5 bases, with 9 bases separating them. The CDR3 nucleotides are TGTGCCAGCAGTTTAGCAGAAAACAATGAGCAGTTCTTC. The encoded protein is CASSLAENNEQFF.

The chain employs TRBV3-1 (or the pseudogene TRBV3-2) and TRBJ1-5; 8 bases map to TRBD1. Trimming took 4 bases from V and 7 from J; bases not matched to a gene: 6. The CDR3 is 14 residues long. Germline CDR1 LGHDT, CDR2 YNNKEL (reference sequence). The CDR3 bases are TGTGCCAGCAGCCTCTCGGACAGGGACCAGCCCCAGCATTTT. Encoded protein: CASSLSDRDQPQHF.

V and J are TRBV30 and TRBJ2-5; TRBD1 aligns across 9 bases. Trimming cost V 2 bases and J 4 bases; bases outside gene matches: 8. The CDR3 sequence is 15 residues long. The germline V gene encodes CDR1 GTSNPN and CDR2 SVGIG (reference sequence). CDR3 DNA: TGTGCCTGGAGTTCTGGACAGGGGACAGGAGAGACCCAGTACTTC. Translated: CAWSSGQGTGETQYF. Based on the CDR3 plus reference TRBV30 and TRBJ2-5, the full variable domain is SQTIHQWPATLVQPVGSPLSLECTVEGTSNPNLYWYRQAAGRGLQLLFYSVGIGQISSEVPQNLSASRPQDRQFILSSKKLLLSDSGFYLCAWSSGQGTGETQYFGPGTRLLVL.

This clone was counted once. This chain uses TRBV6-5 with TRBJ2-1; 12 positions agree with TRBD1. V dropped 2 bases and J dropped 7; count of bases not matched to a gene: 6. This CDR3 is built from 16 residues. CDR1 is MNHEY and CDR2 is SVGAGI in the germline V gene. Here the CDR3 DNA reads TGTGCCAGCAGTTACATTCCGGGACAGGGGGCGAATGAGCAGTTCTTC. Translation: CASSYIPGQGANEQFF.

The J gene is TRBJ1-1, the V gene TRBV19; 7 bases line up with TRBD1. Germline lookup yields CDR1 LNHDA and CDR2 SQIVND (reference sequence). The J segment lost 1 base and the V segment lost 6 bases, leaving 5 bases of the junction unmatched. The CDR3 has 14 residues. CDR3 nucleotides: TGTGCCAGTAGCTCAAGACAGGGGAACACTGAAGCTTTCTTT. This sequence encodes CASSSRQGNTEAFF. The full variable domain, in which reference TRBV19 and TRBJ1-1 provide the parts outside the CDR3, is DGGITQSPKYLFRKEGQNVTLSCEQNLNHDAMYWYRQDPGQGLRLIYYSQIVNDFQKGDIAEGYSVSREKKESFPLTVTSAQKNPTAFYLCASSSRQGNTEAFFGQGTRLTVV.

The rearrangement joins TRBV28 to TRBJ1-2; no firm D call. The germline CDR1 and CDR2 sequences are MDHEN and SYDVKM. Trimming pared 10 bases from V and 0 bases from J, leaving 12 bases between. The CDR3 has 13 residues. The CDR3 here is CATRADSNYGYTF. The CDR3 bases are TGTGCCACAAGAGCAGACTCTAACTATGGCTACACCTTC.

This rearrangement joins TRBV11-2 to TRBJ2-5, with D possibly matching TRBD1 (5 bases). Germline CDR1 is SGHAT and CDR2 is FQNNGV. Deletions cut 6 bases from V and 4 bases from J, with 18 bases between. This CDR3 comprises 15 residues. This chain's CDR3 is CASRNRDRQLETQYF. For the CDR3, the DNA is TGTGCCAGCAGAAATCGCGACAGACAGCTAGAGACCCAGTACTTC.